The sequence of this T cell receptor (beta chain) was determined in a study of T cell responses to AZD1222 COVID-19 vaccine. Findings of the study overall: Once two AZD1222 doses were given, Spike-specific TCR breadth and depth went up.

A single count supports this clone. Its specificity is unknown. V lost 1 base to trimming and J lost 0 bases, with 10 bases between them. The V gene's germline CDR1 is MGHRA and CDR2 YSYEKL. This CDR3 is built from 16 residues. Generated by immunoSEQ multiplex PCR, the TCRdb table keeps only in-frame clones and is missing some. The sample carries more than 110,000 clones, 85% to 95% recorded once. The sequence came from an adult in good health. V gene TRBV4-1 combines with J gene TRBJ1-5; unclear D gene. Material: peripheral blood, obtained on day 0 of AZD1222 vaccination. As DNA, the CDR3 is TGCGCCAGCAGCCAAGGCTTAAGAGCTAGCAATCAGCCCCAGCATTTT. Amino acids: CASSQGLRASNQPQHF.